The 29 T cell receptor beta chains below come from one sample, sequenced in a study of OX40 agonist ivuxolimab in advanced cancers. Data came from immunoSEQ multiplex PCR; TCRdb stores just in-frame clones and leaves some out. This table has 25,000 to 30,000 clones, around four fifths appearing once. The sequences come from CD4+ or CD8+ T cells sorted from blood, collected in a trial of the OX40 agonist ivuxolimab. These TCRs come from an adult with an advanced solid tumor such as melanoma, head and neck, liver or kidney cancer.

The chain uses TRBV6-1 and TRBJ2-1, with 12 bases identical to TRBD2. Germline V CDR1 and CDR2: MNHNS, SASEGT. The length of the CDR3 is 15 residues. V was clipped by 7 bases and J by 6 bases; unmatched bases: 7. CDR3 DNA sequence: TGTGCCAGCATTTATCTAGCGGGGGGGCCCAATGAGCAGTTCTTC. It encodes CASIYLAGGPNEQFF.

This clone was seen once. CDR3 in amino acids: CASSVGGFPSEAFF. As DNA, the CDR3 is TGTGCCAGCAGCGTAGGCGGGTTCCCCTCTGAAGCTTTCTTT. The rearrangement links TRBV9 to TRBJ1-1; no clear D. The V gene's germline CDR1 is SGDLS and CDR2 YYNGEE. The ends were cut back, 0 bases at V and 6 bases at J, with 12 bases in the middle. The CDR3 is 14 residues long.

The V and J genes are TRBV9 and TRBJ2-2, with D hard to call. V was shortened by 3 bases and J by 0 bases, with 12 bases between the two germline ends. Germline CDR1 is SGDLS and CDR2 is YYNGEE. CDR3 length: 16 amino acids. DNA for the CDR3: TGTGCCAGCAGCGGGACGAGAGGATCGAACACCGGGGAGCTGTTTTTT. This codes for CASSGTRGSNTGELFF.

The chain combines TRBV7-3 with TRBJ2-5; D gene uncertain. The CDR3 spans 13 residues. Trimming cost V 5 bases and J 5 bases, with 12 bases left between them. In germline, CDR1 is SGHTA, CDR2 FQGTGA. The CDR3 sequence is CASSNKYGETQYF. For the CDR3, the DNA is TGTGCCAGCAGCAACAAGTATGGGGAGACCCAGTACTTC.

In its sample, this clone was seen once. The rearrangement links TRBV5-4 to TRBJ1-2; D ambiguous. V lost 0 bases, J lost 9 bases, and 6 bases lay in between. The CDR3 is 11 residues long. Germline CDR1 SGHNT, CDR2 YYREEE (reference sequence). The chain's CDR3 is CASSLVDRYTF. The CDR3 DNA sequence: TGTGCCAGCAGCTTGGTAGATCGCTACACCTTC.

V is TRBV6-1 and J is TRBJ2-7; D may correspond to TRBD1 or TRBD2 (5 bases each). CDR1 and CDR2 (germline): MNHNS, SASEGT. V dropped 4 bases and J dropped 5 bases, with 18 bases sitting between them. The CDR3 covers 15 residues. CDR3 DNA: TGTGCCAGCAGTGCCCACCCGAGGGGATCAGACGAGCAGTACTTC. Translating gives CASSAHPRGSDEQYF.

The rearrangement joins TRBV6-4 to TRBJ1-5, with 10 nucleotides matching TRBD1. Germline V gene data show CDR1 as MRHNA and CDR2 as SNTAGT. V was clipped by 0 bases and J by 5 bases; unmatched bases: 4. This CDR3 is built from 16 residues. CDR3 amino acids: CASSDSTGGRDQPQHF. CDR3 DNA: TGTGCCAGCAGTGACTCGACAGGGGGCAGGGATCAGCCCCAGCATTTT.

The count of this clone is one. The rearrangement links TRBV27 to TRBJ1-4; perhaps TRBD1 as D (6 bases). Trimming left V 5 bases short and J 2 bases short, with 9 bases between. Germline assignment: CDR1 MNHEY and CDR2 SMNVEV (reference sequence). There are 14 residues in the CDR3. The CDR3 sequence is CASSQGYTNEKLFF. The DNA of the CDR3 is TGTGCCAGCAGTCAGGGGTACACTAATGAAAAACTGTTTTTT.

The CDR3 region is CASSYGAGGSGGYTF. CDR3 nucleotides: TGTGCCAGCAGTTACGGGGCAGGGGGCTCTGGTGGCTACACCTTC. The J gene is TRBJ1-2, the V gene TRBV6-5, with 8 positions matching TRBD1. The CDR3 spans 15 residues. CDR1 and CDR2 (germline): MNHEY, SVGAGI. Losses at the gene ends were 2 bases for V and 7 bases for J; bases not matched to a gene: 9.

J is TRBJ2-7 and V is TRBV4-1; D is possibly TRBD1 (6 bases). CDR1 is MGHRA and CDR2 is YSYEKL in the germline V gene. The CDR3 loop spans 15 amino acids. The ends were cut back, 0 bases at V and 2 bases at J, with 11 bases in the middle. The CDR3: CASSQETGLPYEQYF. The CDR3 DNA sequence: TGCGCCAGCAGCCAAGAAACAGGGCTCCCCTACGAGCAGTACTTC.

The V and J genes are TRBV20-1 and TRBJ2-7; D gene unclear. Germline V gene sequence: CDR1 DFQATT, CDR2 SNEGSKA (reference sequence). This CDR3 is 11 amino acids long. The V end lost 4 bases, the J end lost 4 bases, and 8 bases lay between the germline ends. The DNA of the CDR3 is TGCAGTGCTAAGGAAACTTACGAGCAGTACTTC. Its translation is CSAKETYEQYF.

V is TRBV10-3 and J is TRBJ2-7, with 9 nucleotides matching TRBD1. V lost 1 base, J lost 1 base, and 2 bases stayed unmatched. CDR1 is ENHRY and CDR2 is SYGVKD in the germline V gene. The CDR3 is made up of 15 amino acids. CDR3 bases: TGTGCCATCAGTGAGTATGACAGGGGGTCCTACGAGCAGTACTTC. Translating gives CAISEYDRGSYEQYF.

This clone was picked up a small number of times. The chain couples TRBV5-1 to TRBJ2-1; TRBD2 matches at 12 bases. V was pared by 3 bases and J by 7 bases, with 5 bases of the junction left unmatched. Germline V gives CDR1 SGHRS, CDR2 YFSETQ. CDR3 length equals 15 residues. The CDR3 region is CASSYRTSGENEQFF. As DNA, the CDR3 is TGCGCCAGCAGCTACCGGACTAGCGGGGAAAATGAGCAGTTCTTC.

The genes are TRBV14 and TRBJ2-1; D ambiguous. The V and J ends lost 2 bases and 1 base respectively, with 3 bases between them. This CDR3 is built from 13 residues. The germline V gene has CDR1 SGHDN and CDR2 FVKESK. The CDR3, as DNA: TGTGCCAGCAGCCAACAATCCTACAATGAGCAGTTCTTC. Translating it yields CASSQQSYNEQFF.

J is TRBJ2-2 and V is TRBV7-9; 8 bases match TRBD2. CDR3 length: 17 residues. Unmatched junction bases numbered 7, after V lost 1 base and J lost 3 bases. CDR1 is SEHNR, CDR2 FQNEAQ, per germline (reference sequence). CDR3 sequence reads: CASSLEGLGQDTGELFF. The CDR3 DNA is TGTGCCAGCAGCTTAGAGGGACTAGGTCAAGACACCGGGGAGCTGTTTTTT.

This sequence joins TRBV7-8 and TRBJ1-1, with D perhaps TRBD1 (5 bases). Germline CDR1 reads SGHVS; CDR2 reads FQNEAQ. Trimming took off 5 bases at V and 4 bases at J, with 8 bases between the two ends. This CDR3 spans 12 amino acids. Here the CDR3 reads CASSPGGTEAFF. The DNA of the CDR3 is TGTGCCAGCAGCCCTGGGGGCACTGAAGCTTTCTTT.

This chain uses TRBV7-3 with TRBJ2-7; TRBD1 matches 8 bases. Trimming removed 4 bases from V and 0 bases from J; junction bases left unmatched: 2. There are 14 residues in the CDR3. Germline CDR1 reads SGHTA; CDR2 reads FQGTGA. CDR3 DNA sequence: TGTGCCAGCAGCTCGGGACAGGACTCCTACGAGCAGTACTTC. Translation gives CASSSGQDSYEQYF.

This clone appeared a few times. The same CDR3 arises from other DNA sequences in this sample as well. The chain has TRBV7-6 and TRBJ2-3, with 9 bases matching TRBD2. There are 18 residues in the CDR3. J gave up 6 bases and V 4 bases, and 17 bases lay outside the gene matches. From germline, CDR1 is SGHVS and CDR2 FNYEAQ. This chain's CDR3 is CASSSYPSRGGGADTQYF. As DNA, the CDR3 is TGTGCCAGCAGCTCTTACCCCAGCCGCGGGGGGGGTGCGGATACGCAGTATTTT. The full variable domain, its missing parts supplied by reference TRBV7-6 and TRBJ2-3, is GAGVSQSPRYKVTKRGQDVALRCDPISGHVSLYWYRQALGQGPEFLTYFNYEAQQDKSGLPNDRFSAERPEGSISTLTIQRTEQRDSAMYRCASSSYPSRGGGADTQYFGPGTRLTVL.

CDR3 protein: CSVANRGPANYGYTF. The CDR3 DNA follows: TGCAGCGTTGCAAACAGGGGGCCAGCTAACTATGGCTACACCTTC. The rearrangement joins TRBV29-1 to TRBJ1-2; 9 bases are a match to TRBD1. From germline, CDR1 is SQVTM and CDR2 ANQGSEA. V gave up 4 bases and J gave up 0 bases; unmatched junction bases: 6. The CDR3 has 15 residues.

The rearrangement joins TRBV10-3 to TRBJ2-1, with 14 bases that match TRBD2. The V gene end was trimmed by 2 bases and the J gene end by 7 bases; junction bases not matched to a gene: 4. Germline CDR1 ENHRY, CDR2 SYGVKD. The CDR3 has 16 amino acids. The CDR3 reads CAISEMTSGGANEQFF. The CDR3 nucleotides are TGTGCCATCAGTGAGATGACTAGCGGGGGGGCTAATGAGCAGTTCTTC.

The V and J genes are TRBV4-3 and TRBJ2-5, with D possibly being TRBD1 or TRBD2 (5 bases each). With 4 bases removed from V and 5 bases from J, the gap between germline ends came to 23 bases. Germline V gives CDR1 LGHNA, CDR2 YSLEER. The CDR3 spans 17 residues. The CDR3 spells CASSPQAVWGREETQYF. The CDR3 bases are TGCGCCAGCAGCCCACAAGCGGTCTGGGGGAGAGAGGAGACCCAGTACTTC.

The V and J genes are TRBV15 and TRBJ1-6, with D possibly being TRBD1 (5 bases). V was pared by 0 bases and J by 8 bases, with 11 bases between. Germline-derived CDR1 and CDR2 are LNHNV and YYDKDF (reference sequence). This CDR3 is built from 15 residues. DNA for the CDR3: TGTGCCACCAGCAGAGATACCGGAGGGGATTCACCCCTCCACTTT. It specifies CATSRDTGGDSPLHF.

In nucleotides, the CDR3 is TGTGCCATCAGTGAAGAGGGAGGGCCCCTGCGCACCGGGGAGCTGTTTTTT. Residues: CAISEEGGPLRTGELFF. The chain carries TRBV10-3 and TRBJ2-2, with 7 nucleotides matching TRBD2. V dropped 3 bases and J dropped 4; count of bases not matched to a gene: 11. CDR3 length equals 17 residues. Germline V gives CDR1 ENHRY, CDR2 SYGVKD.

V is TRBV19 and J is TRBJ2-1, with TRBD1 as a possible D gene (7 bases). The V end was cut by 3 bases, the J end by 9 bases, with 12 bases between. Germline V gene data show CDR1 as LNHDA and CDR2 as SQIVND (reference sequence). This CDR3 comprises 13 residues. This chain's CDR3 is CASSITQGGEQFF. The CDR3, as DNA: TGTGCCAGTAGTATTACCCAGGGGGGTGAGCAGTTCTTC.

The chain links TRBV4-3 to TRBJ1-1; D uncertain. Germline lookup yields CDR1 LGHNA and CDR2 YSLEER. The CDR3 is made up of 14 amino acids. V lost 3 bases, J lost 5 bases, and 13 bases lay in between. The CDR3: CASSQDSSGTEAFF. The CDR3 DNA follows: TGCGCCAGCAGCCAGGACTCGTCGGGGACTGAAGCTTTCTTT.

This clone was recorded only once. The J gene is TRBJ2-6, the V gene TRBV6-1; D may be TRBD1 (5 bases). Germline V gene lookup returns CDR1 MNHNS and CDR2 SASEGT. The V gene lost 6 bases and the J gene lost 0 bases, with 9 bases spanning the gap. The CDR3 has 15 residues. DNA of the CDR3: TGTGCCAGCAGGGAACAGGTCTCTGGGGCCAACGTCCTGACTTTC. Translation: CASREQVSGANVLTF.

The chain has TRBV2 and TRBJ1-1; 7 bases match TRBD1. This CDR3 has 15 amino acids. V lost 6 bases and J lost 3; bases outside the gene matches: 10. Germline CDR1 SNHLY, CDR2 FYNNEI. CDR3 coding DNA: TGTGCCAGCAGGGCCGGGACAGCCTTTTACACTGAAGCTTTCTTT. It is translated as CASRAGTAFYTEAFF.

The chain couples TRBV6-1 to TRBJ1-5, with D possibly matching TRBD1 (6 bases). Germline V gives CDR1 MNHNS, CDR2 SASEGT. V shed 5 bases and J shed 7 bases, with 15 bases lying between them. The CDR3 has 14 residues. CDR3 DNA: TGTGCCAGCAGTACTGCGGGGGCCGGGCAGCCCCAGCATTTT. As protein: CASSTAGAGQPQHF.

This clone was recorded only once. V gene TRBV4-3 combines with J gene TRBJ2-3; 9 bases fit TRBD1. This CDR3 contains 16 residues. CDR1 and CDR2 from the germline V gene are LGHNA and YSLEER. J gave up 2 bases and V 5 bases, and 8 bases lay outside the gene matches. CDR3 bases: TGCGCCAGCAGCAGAACAGGGGGCCCCCACACAGATACGCAGTATTTT. The encoded protein is CASSRTGGPHTDTQYF.